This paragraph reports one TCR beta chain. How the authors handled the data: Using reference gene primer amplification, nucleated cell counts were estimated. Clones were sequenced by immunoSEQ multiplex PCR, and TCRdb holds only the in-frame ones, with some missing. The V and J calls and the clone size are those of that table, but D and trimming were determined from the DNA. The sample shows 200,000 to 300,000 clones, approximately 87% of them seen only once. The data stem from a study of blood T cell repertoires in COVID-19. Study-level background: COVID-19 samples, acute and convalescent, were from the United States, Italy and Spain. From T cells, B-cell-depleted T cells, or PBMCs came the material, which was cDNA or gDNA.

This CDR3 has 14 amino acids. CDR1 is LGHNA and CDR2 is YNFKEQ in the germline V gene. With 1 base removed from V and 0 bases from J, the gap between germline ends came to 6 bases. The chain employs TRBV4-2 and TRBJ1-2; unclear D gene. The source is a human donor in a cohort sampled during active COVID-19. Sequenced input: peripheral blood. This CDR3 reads CASSQVQANYGYTF. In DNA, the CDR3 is TGTGCCAGCAGCCAAGTCCAGGCTAACTATGGCTACACCTTC.